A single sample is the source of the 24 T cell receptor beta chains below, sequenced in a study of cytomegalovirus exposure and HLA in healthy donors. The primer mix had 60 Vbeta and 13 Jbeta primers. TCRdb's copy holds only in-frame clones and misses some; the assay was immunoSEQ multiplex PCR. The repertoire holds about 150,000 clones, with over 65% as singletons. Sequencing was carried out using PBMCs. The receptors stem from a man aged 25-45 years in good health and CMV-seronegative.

For the CDR3, the DNA is TGTGCCAGCAGGGGACAGGGAAACATTCAGTACTTC. This sequence encodes CASRGQGNIQYF. The chain recombines TRBV7-9 with TRBJ2-4, with TRBD1 matching over 9 bases. CDR1 and CDR2 (germline): SEHNR, FQNEAQ (reference sequence). The CDR3 length is 12 residues. J lost 6 bases, V lost 6 bases, and 0 bases had no gene match.

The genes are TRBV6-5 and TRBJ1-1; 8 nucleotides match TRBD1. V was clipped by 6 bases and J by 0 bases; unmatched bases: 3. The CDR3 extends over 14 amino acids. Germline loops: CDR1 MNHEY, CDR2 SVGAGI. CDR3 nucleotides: TGTGCCAGCAGACGGGGACAGGTGAACACTGAAGCTTTCTTT. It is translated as CASRRGQVNTEAFF.

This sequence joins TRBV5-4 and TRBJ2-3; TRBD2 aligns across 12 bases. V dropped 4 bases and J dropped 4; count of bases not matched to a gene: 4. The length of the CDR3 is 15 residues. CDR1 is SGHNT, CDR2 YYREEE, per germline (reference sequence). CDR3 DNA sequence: TGTGCCAGCAGCAGGACTAGCGGGGTTTCAGATACGCAGTATTTT. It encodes CASSRTSGVSDTQYF.

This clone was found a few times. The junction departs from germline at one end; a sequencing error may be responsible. The CDR3 sequence is CSSSLFTGTQHF. DNA for the CDR3: TGTTCCAGCAGCTTATTCACAGGTACCCAGCATTTT. V usage is TRBV7-9 and J usage is TRBJ1-5, with D perhaps TRBD1 (5 bases). The length of the CDR3 is 12 residues. Germline V gene lookup returns CDR1 SEHNR and CDR2 FQNEAQ (reference sequence).

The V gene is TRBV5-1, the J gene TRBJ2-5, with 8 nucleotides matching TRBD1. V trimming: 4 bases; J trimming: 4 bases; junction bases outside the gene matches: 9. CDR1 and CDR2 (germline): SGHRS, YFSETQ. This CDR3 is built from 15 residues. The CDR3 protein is CASSRMTGVSETQYF. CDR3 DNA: TGCGCCAGCAGCCGGATGACAGGGGTTTCAGAGACCCAGTACTTC.

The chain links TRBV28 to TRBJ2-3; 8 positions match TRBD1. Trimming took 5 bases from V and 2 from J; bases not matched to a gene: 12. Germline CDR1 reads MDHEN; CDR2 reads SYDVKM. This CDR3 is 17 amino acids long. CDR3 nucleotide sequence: TGTGCCAGCAGTCCTCGATCGACAGGGGATTTCACAGATACGCAGTATTTT. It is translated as CASSPRSTGDFTDTQYF.

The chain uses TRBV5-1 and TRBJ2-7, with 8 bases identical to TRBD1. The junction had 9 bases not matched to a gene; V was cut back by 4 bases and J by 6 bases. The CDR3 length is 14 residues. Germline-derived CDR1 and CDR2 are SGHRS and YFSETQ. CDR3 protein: CASSPSDRVGEQYF. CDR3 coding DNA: TGCGCCAGCAGCCCTTCGGACAGGGTGGGCGAGCAGTACTTC. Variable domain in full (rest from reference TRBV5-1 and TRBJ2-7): KAGVTQTPRYLIKTRGQQVTLSCSPISGHRSVSWYQQTPGQGLQFLFEYFSETQRNKGNFPGRFSGRQFSNSRSEMNVSTLELGDSALYLCASSPSDRVGEQYFGPGTRLTVT.

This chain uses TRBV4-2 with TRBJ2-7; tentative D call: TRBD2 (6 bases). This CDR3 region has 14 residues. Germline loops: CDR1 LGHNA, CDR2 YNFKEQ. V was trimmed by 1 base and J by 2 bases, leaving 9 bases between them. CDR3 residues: CASSQGLATYEQYF. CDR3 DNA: TGTGCCAGCAGCCAAGGTCTAGCGACCTACGAGCAGTACTTC.

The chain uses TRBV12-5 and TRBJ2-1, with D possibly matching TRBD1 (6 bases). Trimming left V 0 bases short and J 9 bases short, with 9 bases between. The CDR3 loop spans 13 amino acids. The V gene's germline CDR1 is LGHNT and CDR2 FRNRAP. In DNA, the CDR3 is TGTGCTAGTGGTTTGGTAGGGGGATCTGAGCAGTTCTTC. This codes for CASGLVGGSEQFF.

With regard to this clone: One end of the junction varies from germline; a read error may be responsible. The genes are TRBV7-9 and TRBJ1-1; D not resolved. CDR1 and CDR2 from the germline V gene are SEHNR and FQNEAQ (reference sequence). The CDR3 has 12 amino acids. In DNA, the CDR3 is TGTTCCAGCAGCCTTTCGGACACTGAAGCTTTCTTT. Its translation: CSSSLSDTEAFF.

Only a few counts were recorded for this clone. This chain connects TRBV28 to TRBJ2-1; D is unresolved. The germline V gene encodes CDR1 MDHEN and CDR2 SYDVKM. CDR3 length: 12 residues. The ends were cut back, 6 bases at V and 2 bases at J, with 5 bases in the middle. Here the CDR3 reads CASRRTYNEQFF. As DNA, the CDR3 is TGTGCCAGCAGGCGGACCTACAATGAGCAGTTCTTC.

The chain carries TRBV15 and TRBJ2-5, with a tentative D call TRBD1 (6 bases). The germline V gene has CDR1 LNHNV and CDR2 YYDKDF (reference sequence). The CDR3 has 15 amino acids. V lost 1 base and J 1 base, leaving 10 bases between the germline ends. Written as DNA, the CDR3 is TGTGCCACCAGCAGAGGCCCAGGGGTCCAAGAGACCCAGTACTTC. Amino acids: CATSRGPGVQETQYF.

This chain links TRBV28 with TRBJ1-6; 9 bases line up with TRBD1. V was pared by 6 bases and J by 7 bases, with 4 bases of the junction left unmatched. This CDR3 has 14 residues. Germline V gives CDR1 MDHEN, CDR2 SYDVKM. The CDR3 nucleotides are TGTGCCAGCAGCAGGACAGGGGAAAATTCACCCCTCCACTTT. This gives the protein CASSRTGENSPLHF.

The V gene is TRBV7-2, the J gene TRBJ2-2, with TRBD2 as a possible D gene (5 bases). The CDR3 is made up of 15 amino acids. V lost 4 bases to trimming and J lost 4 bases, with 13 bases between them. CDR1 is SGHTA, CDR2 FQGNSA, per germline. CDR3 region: CASSSSGAPTGELFF. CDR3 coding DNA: TGTGCCAGCAGCTCGAGCGGTGCCCCCACCGGGGAGCTGTTTTTT.

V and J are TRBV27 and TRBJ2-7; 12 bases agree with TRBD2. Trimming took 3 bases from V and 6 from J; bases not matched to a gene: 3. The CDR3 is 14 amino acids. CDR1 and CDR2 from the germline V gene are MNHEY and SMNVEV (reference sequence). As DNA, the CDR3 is TGTGCCAGCAGTTTTCTAGCGGGGGGGCGCGAGCAGTACTTC. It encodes CASSFLAGGREQYF.

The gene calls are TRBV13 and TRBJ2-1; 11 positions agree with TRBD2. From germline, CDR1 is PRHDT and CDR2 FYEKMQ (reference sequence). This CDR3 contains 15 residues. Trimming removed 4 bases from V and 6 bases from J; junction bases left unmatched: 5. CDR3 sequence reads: CASSYASGGSNEQFF. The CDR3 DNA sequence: TGTGCCAGCAGCTATGCTAGCGGGGGGAGCAATGAGCAGTTCTTC.

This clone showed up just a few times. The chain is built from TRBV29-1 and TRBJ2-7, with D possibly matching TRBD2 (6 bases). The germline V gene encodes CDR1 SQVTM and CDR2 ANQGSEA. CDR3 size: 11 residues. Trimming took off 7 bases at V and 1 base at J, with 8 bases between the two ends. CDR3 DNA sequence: TGCAGCGGGGGGGATTCCTACGAGCAGTACTTC. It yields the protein CSGGDSYEQYF.

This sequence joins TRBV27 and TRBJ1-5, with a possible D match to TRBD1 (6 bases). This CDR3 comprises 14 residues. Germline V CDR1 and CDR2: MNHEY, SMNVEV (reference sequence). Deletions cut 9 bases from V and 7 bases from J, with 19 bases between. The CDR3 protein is CARQGGAGEQPQHF. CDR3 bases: TGTGCCAGACAAGGTGGGGCAGGGGAACAGCCCCAGCATTTT.

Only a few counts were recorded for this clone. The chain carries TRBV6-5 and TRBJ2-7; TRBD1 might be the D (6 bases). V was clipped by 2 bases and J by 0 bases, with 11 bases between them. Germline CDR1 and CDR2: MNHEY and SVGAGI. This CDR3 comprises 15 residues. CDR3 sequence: CASSYTGHDSYEQYF. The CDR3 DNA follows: TGTGCCAGCAGTTACACGGGACACGACTCCTACGAGCAGTACTTC.

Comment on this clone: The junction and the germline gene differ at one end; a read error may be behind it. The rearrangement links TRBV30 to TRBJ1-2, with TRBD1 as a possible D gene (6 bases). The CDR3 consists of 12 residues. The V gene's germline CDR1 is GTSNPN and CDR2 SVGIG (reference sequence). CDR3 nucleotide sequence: TGTGCCTGGGTCAACAGGGAGGGAGGCTACCCCTTC. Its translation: CAWVNREGGYPF.

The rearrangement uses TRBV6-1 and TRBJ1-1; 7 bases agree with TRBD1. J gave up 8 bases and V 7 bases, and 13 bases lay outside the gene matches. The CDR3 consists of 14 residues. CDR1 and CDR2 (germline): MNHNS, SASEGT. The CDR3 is CASNPSQGRLEAFF. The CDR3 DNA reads TGTGCCAGCAATCCTTCACAGGGGCGCCTGGAAGCTTTCTTT.

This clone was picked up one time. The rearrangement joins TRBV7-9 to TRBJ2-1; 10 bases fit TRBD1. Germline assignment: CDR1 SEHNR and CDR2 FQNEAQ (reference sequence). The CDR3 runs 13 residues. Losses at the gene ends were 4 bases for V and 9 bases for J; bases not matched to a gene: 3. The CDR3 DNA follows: TGTGCCAGCAGCTCGACAGGGGGCGGTGAGCAGTTCTTC. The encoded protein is CASSSTGGGEQFF.

The chain's CDR3 is CASSPRFNEKLFF. The CDR3 coding sequence is TGTGCCAGCAGCCCGCGGTTTAATGAAAAACTGTTTTTT. The V and J genes are TRBV7-6 and TRBJ1-4; unclear D gene. V lost 5 bases and J 4 bases, leaving 8 bases between the germline ends. This CDR3 region has 13 residues. Germline V CDR1 and CDR2: SGHVS, FNYEAQ.

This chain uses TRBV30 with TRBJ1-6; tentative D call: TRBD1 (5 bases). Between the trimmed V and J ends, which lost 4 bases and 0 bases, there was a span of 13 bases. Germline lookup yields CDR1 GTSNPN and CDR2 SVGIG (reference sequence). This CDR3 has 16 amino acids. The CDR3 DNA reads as TGTGCCTGGACCGACAGTTTAAGCTCCTATAATTCACCCCTCCACTTT. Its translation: CAWTDSLSSYNSPLHF.